Listed here are 14 T cell receptor beta chains from one sample, sequenced in a study of control samples from healthy donors and cancer patients (dated by TCRdb to the early 2020s). The library was obtained by the immunoSEQ multiplex PCR assay. Entries here come from immuneACCESS through TCRdb and include only in-frame sequences with V and J called. Some clones fail to appear in such tables; in the studies checked, an unresolved V gene covers under half of the shortfall, and the cause of the remainder is unknown. The sample yields approximately 87,000 clones; about 88% were counted once. The ten largest make up about 1.3% of the sample. Sequencing was carried out using blood. The receptors were sampled from a woman in her 50s in good health.

There are a few counts of this clone. This chain connects TRBV4-2 to TRBJ1-2; D remains ambiguous. V lost 4 bases and J 2 bases, leaving 14 bases between the germline ends. Germline V gives CDR1 LGHNA, CDR2 YNFKEQ. The CDR3 runs 15 residues. The CDR3 is CASSLRPDPNYGYTF. The CDR3 coding sequence is TGTGCCAGCAGCCTTAGGCCCGATCCCAACTATGGCTACACCTTC.

On this clone itself: This same CDR3 is encoded by further DNA sequences in the sample. The chain has TRBV7-9 and TRBJ1-1; weak D call: TRBD1 (5 bases). V dropped 5 bases and J dropped 2 bases, with 9 bases sitting between them. This CDR3 comprises 13 residues. Germline values: CDR1 SEHNR, CDR2 FQNEAQ (reference sequence). The CDR3 loop reads CASSLQGNTEAFF. CDR3 bases: TGTGCCAGCAGCCTTCAGGGAAACACTGAAGCTTTCTTT.

The chain couples TRBV11-2 to TRBJ2-1; 12 positions match TRBD1. Germline CDR1 and CDR2: SGHAT and FQNNGV. This CDR3 is built from 17 residues. After removal of 1 base from V and 9 bases from J, the junction contained 10 bases not matched to a gene. The CDR3 spells CASSLGPSGQGAGEQFF. The CDR3 DNA reads TGTGCCAGCAGCTTAGGCCCCTCGGGACAGGGGGCAGGTGAGCAGTTCTTC.

This chain uses TRBV6-2 or TRBV6-3 with TRBJ2-5, with D perhaps matching TRBD2 (5 bases). V dropped 2 bases and J dropped 2 bases, with 9 bases sitting between them. This CDR3 has 14 residues. Germline V lookup: CDR1 MNHEY, CDR2 SVGEGT. CDR3 coding DNA: TGTGCCAGCAGTTACCGGACTTCTCAAGAGACCCAGTACTTC. Encoded protein: CASSYRTSQETQYF.

This chain links TRBV9 with TRBJ2-5, with 7 positions matching TRBD2. CDR3 length equals 15 residues. In germline, CDR1 is SGDLS, CDR2 YYNGEE. J gave up 5 bases and V 0 bases, and 7 bases lay outside the gene matches. The CDR3 loop reads CASSVELGGEETQYF. The CDR3 region has the DNA TGTGCCAGCAGCGTAGAGCTGGGGGGGGAGGAGACCCAGTACTTC.

The chain combines TRBV27 with TRBJ2-7; the D gene is possibly TRBD1 (6 bases). This CDR3 has 13 amino acids. The V gene's germline CDR1 is MNHEY and CDR2 SMNVEV (reference sequence). V shed 8 bases and J shed 3 bases, with 14 bases lying between them. DNA for the CDR3: TGTGCCAGCTCCTTCCAAGGGGGCTACGAGCAGTACTTC. It translates to CASSFQGGYEQYF.

The V gene is TRBV7-2, the J gene TRBJ1-2, with D tentatively TRBD1 (5 bases). V was pared by 6 bases and J by 4 bases, with 24 bases between. CDR3 size: 17 residues. CDR1 SGHTA and CDR2 FQGNSA come from the germline V gene. In DNA form, the CDR3 reads TGTGCCAGCAGTTACTCGAGCCGGCTCGGGGCTTTCTATGGCTACACCTTC. Protein sequence: CASSYSSRLGAFYGYTF.

This rearrangement joins TRBV12-2 to TRBJ1-4; TRBD1 is taken as the D call from the table, unchecked against the DNA. TRBV12-2 is described as a pseudogene. This CDR3 is built from 17 residues. The CDR3 bases are TGTGCAAGTCGCTACCTAGGACAGGGCAAACTTAATGAAAAACTGTTTTTT. Translation gives CASRYLGQGKLNEKLFF.

The CDR3: CSASSPDTQYF. The CDR3 DNA sequence: TGCAGTGCTAGTAGTCCAGATACGCAGTATTTT. The genes are TRBV20-1 and TRBJ2-3; D gene uncertain. V lost 3 bases, J lost 4 bases, and 5 bases lay in between. Per germline, CDR1 DFQATT and CDR2 SNEGSKA (reference sequence). This CDR3 is 11 amino acids long.

The chain joins TRBV28 to TRBJ1-6; 8 positions agree with TRBD1. Looked up from germline, CDR1 is MDHEN and CDR2 is SYDVKM. V lost 2 bases to trimming and J lost 4 bases; unmatched junction nucleotides: 1. This CDR3 has 15 amino acids. In DNA form, the CDR3 reads TGTGCCAGCAGTTTAAGGGACAGGTATAATTCACCCCTCCACTTT. Its translation is CASSLRDRYNSPLHF.

This chain joins TRBV28 and TRBJ1-3; unclear D gene. The V end was cut by 6 bases, the J end by 0 bases, with 6 bases between. The germline V gene encodes CDR1 MDHEN and CDR2 SYDVKM. The CDR3 is made up of 13 amino acids. The CDR3 region has the DNA TGTGCCAGCAGCCGTCTCTCTGGAAACACCATATATTTT. This translates into CASSRLSGNTIYF.

This clone was counted between two and nine times. The V call is TRBV4-2, the J call TRBJ2-7; D unclear. The V gene lost 0 bases and the J gene lost 2 bases, with 8 bases spanning the gap. The germline V gene encodes CDR1 LGHNA and CDR2 YNFKEQ. CDR3 length equals 14 residues. CDR3 sequence: CASSQEAQTYEQYF. The CDR3 DNA sequence: TGTGCCAGCAGCCAAGAAGCACAGACCTACGAGCAGTACTTC.

The rearrangement uses TRBV6-5 and TRBJ2-4, with 12 positions matching TRBD2. Trimming took 5 bases from V and 8 from J; bases not matched to a gene: 7. Germline CDR1 is MNHEY and CDR2 is SVGAGI. The CDR3 length is 15 residues. The CDR3 sequence is CASSHLAGGTDIQYF. CDR3 nucleotides: TGTGCCAGCAGTCATCTAGCGGGAGGGACGGACATTCAGTACTTC.

The chain joins TRBV7-9 to TRBJ2-3; 10 bases agree with TRBD2. CDR1 is SEHNR, CDR2 FQNEAQ, per germline (reference sequence). The CDR3 spans 16 residues. The ends lost 1 base at V and 2 bases at J; junction bases unmatched: 3. CDR3 DNA: TGTGCCAGCAGCTTAGGGGGACTAGCGCCCACAGATACGCAGTATTTT. It is translated as CASSLGGLAPTDTQYF. The entire variable domain, with the rest obtained from reference TRBV7-9 and TRBJ2-3, is as follows: DTGVSQNPRHKITKRGQNVTFRCDPISEHNRLYWYRQTLGQGPEFLTYFQNEAQLEKSRLLSDRFSAERPKGSFSTLEIQRTEQGDSAMYLCASSLGGLAPTDTQYFGPGTRLTVL.